This is a list of T cell receptor beta chains from one sample in a study of blood T cell repertoires in COVID-19. Using immunoSEQ multiplex PCR, the repertoire was profiled, and TCRdb retains in-frame clones only, with some absent. The table shows tens of thousands of clones, with around 92% occurring only once. The sequenced sample was peripheral blood. All receptors derive from a man aged 60 to 75 with acute or convalescent COVID-19. CDR3s include the opening cysteine and the closing phenylalanine or tryptophan. D genes are given only for firm matches. Only part of the rows carry a size: once, few, many, or a class if the clone is expanded.

J gene | clone size | V gene | D gene | CDR3 protein | CDR3 DNA
TRBJ1-1 | NA | TRBV20-1 | NA | CSARDEGAAFF | TGCAGTGCTAGAGATGAGGGCGCCGCTTTCTTT
TRBJ1-2 | NA | TRBV29-1 | NA | CSVEGTAYGYTF | TGCAGCGTTGAAGGGACAGCCTATGGCTACACCTTC
TRBJ1-2 | NA | TRBV5-1 | NA | CASSLVFGGANYGYTF | TGCGCCAGCAGCTTGGTCTTCGGGGGAGCTAACTATGGCTACACCTTC
TRBJ2-3 | NA | TRBV25-1 | TRBD1 | CASSGTGAPSTDTQYF | TGTGCCAGCAGTGGAACAGGGGCCCCTAGCACAGATACGCAGTATTTT
TRBJ2-5 | NA | TRBV3-1/TRBV3-2 | TRBD2 | CASSPRTSAGTQYF | TGTGCCAGCAGCCCTCGGACTAGCGCCGGGACCCAGTACTTC
TRBJ2-5 | NA | TRBV11-3 | NA | CASSSGGDQETQYF | TGTGCCAGCAGCTCCGGCGGGGACCAAGAGACCCAGTACTTC
TRBJ2-1 | NA | TRBV5-6 | TRBD2 | CASSPLWGVAGDDEQFF | TGTGCCAGCAGCCCCCTATGGGGTGTCGCGGGGGACGATGAGCAGTTCTTC
TRBJ1-2 | NA | TRBV7-9 | NA | CASSPGGYGYTF | TGTGCCAGCAGCCCCGGAGGGTATGGCTACACCTTC
TRBJ2-7 | once | TRBV4-1 | TRBD1 | CASSQVAGGEYYEQYF | TGCGCCAGCAGCCAGGTGGCAGGGGGCGAATACTACGAGCAGTACTTC
TRBJ2-1 | NA | TRBV5-5 | NA | CASSLAVGIYNEQFF | TGTGCCAGCAGCTTGGCCGTCGGGATTTACAATGAGCAGTTCTTC
TRBJ1-5 | NA | TRBV6-1 | NA | CASSEEGIGWSNQPQHF | TGTGCCAGCAGTGAGGAGGGTATCGGTTGGAGCAATCAGCCCCAGCATTTT
TRBJ1-2 | NA | TRBV18 | NA | CASSPRELEDYGYTF | TGTGCCAGCTCACCGAGAGAGCTTGAGGACTATGGCTACACCTTC
TRBJ2-2 | NA | TRBV29-1 | NA | CSVVQTNTGELFF | TGCAGCGTTGTGCAGACGAACACCGGGGAGCTGTTTTTT
TRBJ1-2 | once | TRBV5-6 | NA | CASSLGSQNYGYTF | TGTGCCAGCAGCTTGGGCAGTCAGAACTATGGCTACACCTTC
TRBJ1-1 | NA | TRBV7-9 | NA | CASSFWAAVGGTEAFF | TGTGCCAGCAGCTTTTGGGCCGCGGTGGGGGGAACTGAAGCTTTCTTT
TRBJ1-5 | NA | TRBV25-1 | TRBD1 | CASGDRGFSNQPQHF | TGTGCCAGCGGCGACAGGGGGTTTTCCAATCAGCCCCAGCATTTT
TRBJ2-2 | NA | TRBV18 | TRBD1 | CASSPFWTGESQTGELFF | TGTGCCAGCTCACCCTTTTGGACAGGGGAGAGTCAGACCGGGGAGCTGTTTTTT
TRBJ1-5 | NA | TRBV30 | NA | CAWSPGVAQPQHF | TGTGCCTGGAGCCCAGGGGTCGCTCAGCCCCAGCATTTT
TRBJ2-7 | NA | TRBV19 | NA | CAILTGLSYEQYF | TGTGCCATCCTGACAGGCCTATCCTACGAGCAGTACTTC
TRBJ2-6 | NA | TRBV29-1 | NA | CSVDNPGGIAGANVLTF | TGCAGCGTTGACAATCCGGGCGGGATTGCTGGGGCCAACGTCCTGACTTTC
TRBJ1-6 | NA | TRBV9 | TRBD1 | CASSPPGQGAGSPLHF | TGTGCCAGCAGCCCACCCGGACAGGGGGCAGGATCACCCCTCCACTTT
TRBJ2-2 | NA | TRBV3-1/TRBV3-2 | TRBD1 | CASSQLAGGTGELFF | TGTGCCAGCAGCCAACTTGCAGGGGGCACCGGGGAGCTGTTTTTT
TRBJ1-5 | NA | TRBV19 | TRBD1 | CASREGRGREQPQHF | TGTGCCAGCCGCGAAGGCAGGGGGCGGGAGCAGCCCCAGCATTTT
TRBJ1-2 | NA | TRBV27 | NA | CASSLSGVYGYTF | TGTGCCAGCAGTTTATCAGGGGTATATGGCTACACCTTC
TRBJ1-6 | NA | TRBV5-1 | NA | CASSLGGSESSLHF | TGCGCCAGCAGCTTAGGAGGGTCTGAGTCCTCCCTCCACTTT
TRBJ2-1 | NA | TRBV3-1/TRBV3-2 | TRBD1 | CASSQDLGGEEQFF | TGTGCCAGCAGCCAAGATCTAGGGGGCGAAGAGCAGTTCTTC
TRBJ1-1 | few | TRBV10-3 | NA | CAISVGRGEEAEAFF | TGTGCCATCAGTGTAGGTCGGGGGGAAGAGGCTGAAGCTTTCTTT
TRBJ1-2 | NA | TRBV6-2/TRBV6-3 | NA | CASSPRGFGGYTF | TGTGCCAGCAGCCCCAGGGGATTCGGAGGCTACACCTTC
TRBJ2-3 | NA | TRBV3-1/TRBV3-2 | NA | CASSQFLTDTQYF | TGTGCCAGCAGCCAATTTCTCACAGATACGCAGTATTTT
TRBJ1-2 | NA | TRBV14 | NA | CASSLRPLTGDYGYTF | TGTGCCAGCAGCCTCCGACCCTTGACAGGCGACTATGGCTACACCTTC
TRBJ2-7 | NA | TRBV3-1/TRBV3-2 | TRBD2 | CASSPRTSGGRGGAYEQYF | TGTGCCAGCAGCCCCAGGACTAGCGGGGGCCGGGGGGGCGCCTACGAGCAGTACTTC
TRBJ1-4 | NA | TRBV15 | NA | CATSRGGWEKLFF | TGTGCCACCTCGAGAGGAGGGTGGGAAAAACTGTTTTTT
TRBJ1-4 | NA | TRBV3-1/TRBV3-2 | NA | CASSREPGSRGGKLFF | TGTGCCAGCAGCCGGGAGCCCGGGTCCCGAGGCGGAAAACTGTTTTTT
TRBJ2-1 | NA | TRBV27 | TRBD1 | CASKPTGAYNEQFF | TGTGCCAGCAAGCCAACAGGGGCTTACAATGAGCAGTTCTTC
TRBJ1-2 | NA | TRBV15 | TRBD1 | CATSRDGTGFPFGYTF | TGTGCCACCAGCAGAGATGGGACAGGGTTTCCGTTCGGCTACACCTTC
TRBJ2-7 | NA | TRBV3-1/TRBV3-2 | NA | CASKGEGLALYEQYF | TGTGCCAGCAAGGGAGAGGGACTCGCCCTCTACGAGCAGTACTTC
TRBJ2-1 | NA | TRBV5-1 | NA | CASSLNRAATWEQFF | TGCGCCAGCAGCTTGAACAGGGCGGCCACATGGGAGCAGTTCTTC
TRBJ1-4 | many | TRBV10-2 | NA | CASRETVLNEKLFF | TGCGCCAGCAGGGAGACAGTTCTCAATGAAAAACTGTTTTTT
TRBJ1-4 | NA | TRBV25-1 | NA | CASSPGMTNEKLFF | TGTGCCAGCAGCCCAGGGATGACTAATGAAAAACTGTTTTTT